The present T cell receptor (beta chain) was sequenced within a study of cytomegalovirus exposure and HLA in healthy donors. Across the whole study: According to later analysis, the same platform produced the roughly 120 validation and about 700 first-cohort repertoires.

Trimming at V came to 4 bases and at J to 0 bases, leaving 3 bases not matched to a gene. The germline V gene encodes CDR1 SGHRS and CDR2 YFSETQ. The CDR3 spans 15 residues. This clone was recorded only once. Clones were sequenced by immunoSEQ multiplex PCR, and TCRdb holds only the in-frame ones, with some missing. The table has about 170,000 clones, about nine tenths seen once. Sequencing input: PBMCs. V and J are TRBV5-1 and TRBJ2-1; 8 bases are shared with TRBD1. The clonotype was recovered from a woman aged 25 to 39 in good health and CMV-seronegative. The CDR3 DNA reads as TGCGCCAGCAGCCCCGACAGGGGCTCCTACAATGAGCAGTTCTTC. This sequence encodes CASSPDRGSYNEQFF.